This is a list of T cell receptor beta chains from one sample in a study of cytomegalovirus exposure and HLA in healthy donors. Assay: immunoSEQ multiplex PCR; the TCRdb copy retains only in-frame clones and omits some. The sample includes nearly 110,000 clones, roughly two thirds of them seen just once. Source material: PBMCs. These receptors all come from a female donor in good health and CMV-seronegative. The CDR3 runs from the conserved cysteine through the conserved F or W.

V gene	J gene	CDR3 protein
TRBV14	TRBJ2-7	CASSQGAYEQYF
TRBV5-5	TRBJ1-1	CASSQLTQQAVEAFF
TRBV5-3	TRBJ2-5	CARSVPEGRSPETQYF
TRBV30	TRBJ2-3	CACSQRRADTQYF
TRBV11-3	TRBJ2-7	CASSLQDYEQYF
TRBV2	TRBJ1-1	CASSAGGRNTEAFF
TRBV2	TRBJ1-1	CASSEVGGRAEAFF
TRBV25-1	TRBJ2-3	CASSELRGSTDTQYF
TRBV4-1	TRBJ2-7	CASSQDKIAGAGEQYF
TRBV11-2	TRBJ1-6	CASSFSANSPLHF
TRBV7-9	TRBJ2-1	CASSPSAYNEQFF
TRBV11-3	TRBJ2-7	CASSSREGEQYF
TRBV12-2	TRBJ2-1	CVPGGPHNEQFF
TRBV30	TRBJ2-3	CAWVLRTGYADTQYF
TRBV5-1	TRBJ2-5	CASSAGPEETQYF
TRBV6-5	TRBJ2-3	CASSYWEGGRGDTQYF
TRBV19	TRBJ1-1	CASSIWTGNTEAFF
TRBV29-1	TRBJ2-3	CSVSGGGTDTQYF
TRBV27	TRBJ2-7	CASSFAGENYEQYF
TRBV5-6	TRBJ2-3	CASSSIRGRTDTQYF
TRBV30	TRBJ2-5	CAWRKMYPGKETQYF
TRBV6-6	TRBJ1-2	CASSYGNLGDYGYTF
TRBV15	TRBJ1-1	CATSTMDRANTEAFF
TRBV19	TRBJ2-7	CASSETHRGTGLYEQYF
TRBV13	TRBJ2-1	CASSPPPGTSNEQFF
TRBV4-2	TRBJ1-2	CASSQDEGQNYGYTF
TRBV19	TRBJ1-3	CASSILGGVGSSGNTIYF
TRBV29-1	TRBJ2-1	CSAGVRLAPDEQFF
TRBV4-1	TRBJ2-1	CASSRSLAGGSNEQFF
TRBV9	TRBJ2-7	CASSAGLANEQYF
TRBV29-1	NA	CSVEAGQGIYEQYF
TRBV25-1	TRBJ2-1	CASSALGQGSYNEQFF
TRBV11-2	TRBJ2-7	CASSLAGTTYEQYF
TRBV19	TRBJ2-7	CASSYGHLYEQYF
TRBV27	TRBJ1-1	CATGTANTEAFF
TRBV19	TRBJ2-5	CASRRGQAGETQYF
TRBV11-3	TRBJ2-1	CASSLASVSDEQFF
TRBV5-1	TRBJ2-7	CASSLVQGSYEQYF
TRBV4-1	TRBJ2-1	CASSGAGTVSYNEQFF
TRBV5-1	TRBJ2-7	CASSLTVLSEQYF